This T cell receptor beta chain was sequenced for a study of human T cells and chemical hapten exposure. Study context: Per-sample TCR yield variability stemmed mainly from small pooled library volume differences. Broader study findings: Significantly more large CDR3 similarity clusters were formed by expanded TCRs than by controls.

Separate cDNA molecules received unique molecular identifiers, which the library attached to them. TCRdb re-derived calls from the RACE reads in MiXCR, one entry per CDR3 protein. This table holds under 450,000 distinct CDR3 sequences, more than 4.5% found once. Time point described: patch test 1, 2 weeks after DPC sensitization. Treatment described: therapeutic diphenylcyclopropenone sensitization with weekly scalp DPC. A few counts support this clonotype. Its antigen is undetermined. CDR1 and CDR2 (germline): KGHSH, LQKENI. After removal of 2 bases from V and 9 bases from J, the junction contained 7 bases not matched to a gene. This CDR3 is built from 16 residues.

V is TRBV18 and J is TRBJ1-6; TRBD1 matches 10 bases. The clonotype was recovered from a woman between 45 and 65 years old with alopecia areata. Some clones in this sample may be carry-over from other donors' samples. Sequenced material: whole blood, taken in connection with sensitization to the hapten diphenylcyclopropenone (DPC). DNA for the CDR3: TGTGCCAGCTCACCAGCGGGACAGGGGATCGGTTCACCCCTCCACTTT. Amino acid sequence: CASSPAGQGIGSPLHF.